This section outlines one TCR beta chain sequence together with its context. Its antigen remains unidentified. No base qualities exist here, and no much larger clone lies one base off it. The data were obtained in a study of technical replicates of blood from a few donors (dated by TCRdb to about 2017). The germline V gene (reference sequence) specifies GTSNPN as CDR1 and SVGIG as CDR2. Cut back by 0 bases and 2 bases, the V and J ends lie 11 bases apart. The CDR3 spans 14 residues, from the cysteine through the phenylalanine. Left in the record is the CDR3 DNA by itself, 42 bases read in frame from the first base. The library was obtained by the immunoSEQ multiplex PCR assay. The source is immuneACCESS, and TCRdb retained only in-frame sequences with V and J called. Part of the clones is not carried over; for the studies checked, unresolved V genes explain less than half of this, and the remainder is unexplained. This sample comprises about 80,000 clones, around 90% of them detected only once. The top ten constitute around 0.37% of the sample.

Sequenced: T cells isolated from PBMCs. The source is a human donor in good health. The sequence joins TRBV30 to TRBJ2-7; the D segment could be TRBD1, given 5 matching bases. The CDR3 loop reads CAWSVFQGTYEQYF. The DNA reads TGTGCCTGGAGTGTGTTCCAGGGAACCTACGAGCAGTACTTC.